Below, one T cell receptor (beta chain) is given with its context. Its antigen is not identified. This record comes from a study of T cells after yellow fever vaccination. The CDR3 runs 16 residues. Germline CDR1 GTSNPN, CDR2 SVGIG (reference sequence). V shed 3 bases and J 5 bases; nucleotides not matched to a gene: 14. Study-wide results and limits: Abundant contaminating clonotypes from the bulk population could appear in FACS-sorted repertoires. The booster response re-showed most primary clones: 96% CD4, approximately 90% CD8.

The study made its TCR cDNA through 5'RACE template switching. That step introduced a universal primer site along with UMIs. TCRdb used MiXCR to reprocess the 5' RACE reads, holding one entry per CDR3 protein. Counted here are hundreds of thousands of distinct CDR3 sequences, approximately 13% occurring once; the ten biggest clones make up over 12%. The chain combines TRBV30 with TRBJ2-5; 8 positions match TRBD1. The sequencing used PBMCs, collected on the day of the yellow fever booster vaccination. This sequence originates from a man younger than 45 who received the YFV17D yellow fever vaccine. The CDR3 DNA is TGTGCCTGGAGAGACAGGGGAAGCGTATACGGGGAGACCCAGTACTTC. It specifies CAWRDRGSVYGETQYF.